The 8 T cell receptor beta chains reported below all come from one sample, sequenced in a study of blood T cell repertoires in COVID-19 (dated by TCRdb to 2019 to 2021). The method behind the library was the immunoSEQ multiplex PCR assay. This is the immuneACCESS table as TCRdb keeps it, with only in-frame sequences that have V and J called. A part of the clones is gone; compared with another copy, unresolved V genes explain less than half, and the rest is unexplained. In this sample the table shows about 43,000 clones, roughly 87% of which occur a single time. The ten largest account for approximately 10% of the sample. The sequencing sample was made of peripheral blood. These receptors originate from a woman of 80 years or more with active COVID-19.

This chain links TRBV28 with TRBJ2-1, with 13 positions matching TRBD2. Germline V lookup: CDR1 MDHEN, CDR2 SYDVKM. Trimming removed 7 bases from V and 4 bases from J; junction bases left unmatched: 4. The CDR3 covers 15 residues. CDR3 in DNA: TGTGCCAGCACCTTGACTAGCGGGGGGTACAATGAGCAGTTCTTC. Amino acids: CASTLTSGGYNEQFF.

The CDR3 DNA sequence: TGTGCCAGCAGCATCCTATCCGGGACAGGGAGGGAGACCCAGTACTTC. Translating gives CASSILSGTGRETQYF. This chain joins TRBV9 and TRBJ2-5; 9 bases line up with TRBD1. Trimming at V came to 4 bases and at J to 5 bases, leaving 12 bases not matched to a gene. Germline V gene sequence: CDR1 SGDLS, CDR2 YYNGEE. The length of the CDR3 is 16 residues. Variable domain in full (rest from reference TRBV9 and TRBJ2-5): DSGVTQTPKHLITATGQRVTLRCSPRSGDLSVYWYQQSLDQGLQFLIQYYNGEERAKGNILERFSAQQFPDLHSELNLSSLELGDSALYFCASSILSGTGRETQYFGPGTRLLVL.

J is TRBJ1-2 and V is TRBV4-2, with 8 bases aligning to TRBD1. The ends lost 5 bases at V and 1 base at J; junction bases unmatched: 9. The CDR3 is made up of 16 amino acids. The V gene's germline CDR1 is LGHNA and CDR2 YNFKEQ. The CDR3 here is CASSDPGGQGNYGYTF. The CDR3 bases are TGTGCCAGCAGCGATCCGGGCGGACAGGGTAACTATGGCTACACCTTC.

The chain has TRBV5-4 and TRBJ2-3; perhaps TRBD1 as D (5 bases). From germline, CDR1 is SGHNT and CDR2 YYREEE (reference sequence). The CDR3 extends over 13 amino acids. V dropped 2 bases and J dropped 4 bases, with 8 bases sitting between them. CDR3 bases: TGTGCCAGCAGCTTAAAAGGGGCAGATACGCAGTATTTT. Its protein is CASSLKGADTQYF.

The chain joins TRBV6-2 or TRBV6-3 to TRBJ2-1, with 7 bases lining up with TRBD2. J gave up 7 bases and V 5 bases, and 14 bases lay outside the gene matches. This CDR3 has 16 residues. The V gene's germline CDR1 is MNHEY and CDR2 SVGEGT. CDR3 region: CASSRGSRAGENEQFF. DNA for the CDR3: TGTGCCAGCAGTCGCGGAAGCAGGGCGGGGGAGAATGAGCAGTTCTTC.

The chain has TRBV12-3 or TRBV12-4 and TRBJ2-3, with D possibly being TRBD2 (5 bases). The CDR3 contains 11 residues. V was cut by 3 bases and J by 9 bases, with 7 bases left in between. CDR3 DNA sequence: TGTGCCAGCAGTTTGAGAGGGACGCAGTATTTT. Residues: CASSLRGTQYF.

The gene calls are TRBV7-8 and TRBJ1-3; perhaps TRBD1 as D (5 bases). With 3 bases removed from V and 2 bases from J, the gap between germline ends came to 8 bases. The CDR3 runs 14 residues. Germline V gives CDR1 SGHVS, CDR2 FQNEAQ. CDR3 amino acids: CASSLGGAGNTIYF. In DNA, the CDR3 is TGTGCCAGCAGCTTGGGAGGGGCTGGAAACACCATATATTTT.

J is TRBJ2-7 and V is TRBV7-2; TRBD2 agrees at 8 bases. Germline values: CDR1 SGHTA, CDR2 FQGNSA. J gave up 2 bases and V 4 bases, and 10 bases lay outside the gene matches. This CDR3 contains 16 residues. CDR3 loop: CASSYTAGGSPYEQYF. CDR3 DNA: TGTGCCAGCAGCTACACCGCGGGGGGCTCCCCCTACGAGCAGTACTTC.